The present entry profiles one TCR beta chain with its context. Its recognized antigen is unknown. Qualities for individual bases were not recorded, and no much larger clone is one base off. The record originates from a study of OX40 agonist ivuxolimab in advanced cancers. With regard to the full study: Ivuxolimab was a fully human IgG2 agonistic monoclonal antibody targeting the costimulatory receptor OX40 (CD134). Intravenous ivuxolimab was administered to patients every 2 weeks at six dose levels: 0.01, 0.1, 0.3, 1.5, 3 and 10 mg/kg. The monotherapy dose-escalation portion (N of about 50 patients) of the phase I ivuxolimab trial is reported in the paper. Prior anti-PD-1, anti-PD-L1 or anti-CTLA-4 therapy was permitted, and 30% to 50% of dose-escalation patients had received checkpoint inhibitors. In the dose-escalation cohort, 70% to 85% of patients were male, and the mean age was approximately 60 years with a range of roughly 20 to 80. Among the roughly 52 dose-escalation patients, approximately 20 had hepatocellular carcinoma, some 15 melanoma, 9 renal cell carcinoma and 9 head and neck cancer. Peripheral TCRbeta sequencing aimed to test whether ivuxolimab altered TCR sequence diversity and caused clonal T-cell expansion. Partial responses occurred in three dose-escalation patients, of whom one had hepatocellular carcinoma and two had cutaneous melanoma.

For sequencing of the TCRbeta CDR3 region, genomic DNA was extracted from the sorted cells. The immunoSEQ Assay was used to sequence the TCRbeta CDR3 regions. TCRdb took over this immuneACCESS table, retaining in-frame rearrangements with V and J assigned. Such tables are incomplete; in checked studies, under half of the missing clones stem from an unresolved V gene, and the remainder is unexplained. The sample data list 100,000 or so clones, and 85% to 90% of these were observed just once. The ten biggest clones cover more than 5% of the sample. The trial excluded patients who had a history of autoimmune disease or were on systemic immunosuppression. Peripheral blood for TCR sequencing was drawn from every dose cohort at baseline, at cycle 4 day 1 and at cycle 7 day 1. The samples were drawn from a first-in-human, open-label, multicenter phase I dose-escalation trial of ivuxolimab. The trial enrolled adults with locally advanced or metastatic head and neck squamous cell, hepatocellular, melanoma or renal cell carcinoma. Before TCR sequencing, CD4+ and CD8+ T cells were separately sorted from peripheral blood.

The paper's findings and limits, for the study overall: In partial responders in the 0.1-3.0 mg/kg groups, normalized peripheral clonal expansion was found to be among the lowest, especially among CD8+ T cells. On average, CD8+ T cells showed more expanded clones than CD4+ T cells after ivuxolimab. The antigen specificity of the peripheral T cells that underwent clonal expansion was not determined. At doses of 0.1 to 3.0 mg/kg, clonal expansion of both CD4+ and CD8+ blood T cells was observed from baseline to week 6. Low levels of normalized T-cell clonal expansion were also seen in some patients who did not respond.

The CDR3 sequence holds 15 residues, the cysteine and phenylalanine included. The entry retains the CDR3 DNA only, 45 bases that are in frame from base 1. CDR1 and CDR2 are drawn from the germline V gene: SGHNT, YENEEA. V drops 3 bases and J drops 3 bases, leaving 14 bases in between. The V and J genes are TRBV11-3 and TRBJ1-1; the D gene is possibly TRBD1, with 5 bases matching. The source is an adult with an advanced solid tumor such as melanoma, head and neck, liver or kidney cancer. Source: CD4+ or CD8+ T cells sorted from blood, taken in a trial of the OX40 agonist ivuxolimab. Here the CDR3 is given as CASSFRVGMYTEAFF. The DNA sequence is TGTGCCAGCAGCTTCAGGGTTGGGATGTACACTGAAGCTTTCTTT.